This TCR beta chain was obtained from a study of blood T cell repertoires in COVID-19. Here immunoSEQ multiplex PCR was the method, and the copy in TCRdb shows in-frame clones only, minus some. The data contain approximately 150,000 clones, 84% of them singletons. This clone was observed a single time. Germline V CDR1 and CDR2: SQVTM, ANQGSEA. The CDR3 is 13 amino acids. Deletions cut 6 bases from V and 1 base from J, with 12 bases between. Sequenced material: peripheral blood. The V and J genes are TRBV29-1 and TRBJ2-5; D is possibly TRBD1 (6 bases). This clonotype was sampled from a man aged 55-75 years with acute or convalescent COVID-19. This CDR3 reads CSVPGTLQETQYF. In DNA form, the CDR3 reads TGCAGCGTCCCCGGGACACTCCAAGAGACCCAGTACTTC.